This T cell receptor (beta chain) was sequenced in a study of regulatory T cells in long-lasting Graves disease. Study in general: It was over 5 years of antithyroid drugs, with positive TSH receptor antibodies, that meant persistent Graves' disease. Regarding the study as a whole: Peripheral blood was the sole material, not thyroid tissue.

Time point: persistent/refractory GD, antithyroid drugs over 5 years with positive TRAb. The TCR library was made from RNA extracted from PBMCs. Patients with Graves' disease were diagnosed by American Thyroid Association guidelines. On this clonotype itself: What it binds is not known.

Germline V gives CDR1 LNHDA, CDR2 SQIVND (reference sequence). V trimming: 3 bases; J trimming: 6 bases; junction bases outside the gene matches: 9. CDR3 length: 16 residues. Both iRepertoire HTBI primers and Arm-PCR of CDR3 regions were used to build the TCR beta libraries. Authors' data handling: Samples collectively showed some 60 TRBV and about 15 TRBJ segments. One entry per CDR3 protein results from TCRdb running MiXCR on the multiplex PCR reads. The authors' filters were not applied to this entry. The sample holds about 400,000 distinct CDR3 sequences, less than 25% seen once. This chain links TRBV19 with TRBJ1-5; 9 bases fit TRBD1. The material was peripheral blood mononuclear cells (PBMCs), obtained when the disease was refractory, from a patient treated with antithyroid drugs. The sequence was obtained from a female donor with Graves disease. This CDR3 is CASSILPGQGSQPQHF. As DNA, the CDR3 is TGTGCCAGTAGTATCCTACCCGGACAGGGGTCTCAGCCCCAGCATTTT.